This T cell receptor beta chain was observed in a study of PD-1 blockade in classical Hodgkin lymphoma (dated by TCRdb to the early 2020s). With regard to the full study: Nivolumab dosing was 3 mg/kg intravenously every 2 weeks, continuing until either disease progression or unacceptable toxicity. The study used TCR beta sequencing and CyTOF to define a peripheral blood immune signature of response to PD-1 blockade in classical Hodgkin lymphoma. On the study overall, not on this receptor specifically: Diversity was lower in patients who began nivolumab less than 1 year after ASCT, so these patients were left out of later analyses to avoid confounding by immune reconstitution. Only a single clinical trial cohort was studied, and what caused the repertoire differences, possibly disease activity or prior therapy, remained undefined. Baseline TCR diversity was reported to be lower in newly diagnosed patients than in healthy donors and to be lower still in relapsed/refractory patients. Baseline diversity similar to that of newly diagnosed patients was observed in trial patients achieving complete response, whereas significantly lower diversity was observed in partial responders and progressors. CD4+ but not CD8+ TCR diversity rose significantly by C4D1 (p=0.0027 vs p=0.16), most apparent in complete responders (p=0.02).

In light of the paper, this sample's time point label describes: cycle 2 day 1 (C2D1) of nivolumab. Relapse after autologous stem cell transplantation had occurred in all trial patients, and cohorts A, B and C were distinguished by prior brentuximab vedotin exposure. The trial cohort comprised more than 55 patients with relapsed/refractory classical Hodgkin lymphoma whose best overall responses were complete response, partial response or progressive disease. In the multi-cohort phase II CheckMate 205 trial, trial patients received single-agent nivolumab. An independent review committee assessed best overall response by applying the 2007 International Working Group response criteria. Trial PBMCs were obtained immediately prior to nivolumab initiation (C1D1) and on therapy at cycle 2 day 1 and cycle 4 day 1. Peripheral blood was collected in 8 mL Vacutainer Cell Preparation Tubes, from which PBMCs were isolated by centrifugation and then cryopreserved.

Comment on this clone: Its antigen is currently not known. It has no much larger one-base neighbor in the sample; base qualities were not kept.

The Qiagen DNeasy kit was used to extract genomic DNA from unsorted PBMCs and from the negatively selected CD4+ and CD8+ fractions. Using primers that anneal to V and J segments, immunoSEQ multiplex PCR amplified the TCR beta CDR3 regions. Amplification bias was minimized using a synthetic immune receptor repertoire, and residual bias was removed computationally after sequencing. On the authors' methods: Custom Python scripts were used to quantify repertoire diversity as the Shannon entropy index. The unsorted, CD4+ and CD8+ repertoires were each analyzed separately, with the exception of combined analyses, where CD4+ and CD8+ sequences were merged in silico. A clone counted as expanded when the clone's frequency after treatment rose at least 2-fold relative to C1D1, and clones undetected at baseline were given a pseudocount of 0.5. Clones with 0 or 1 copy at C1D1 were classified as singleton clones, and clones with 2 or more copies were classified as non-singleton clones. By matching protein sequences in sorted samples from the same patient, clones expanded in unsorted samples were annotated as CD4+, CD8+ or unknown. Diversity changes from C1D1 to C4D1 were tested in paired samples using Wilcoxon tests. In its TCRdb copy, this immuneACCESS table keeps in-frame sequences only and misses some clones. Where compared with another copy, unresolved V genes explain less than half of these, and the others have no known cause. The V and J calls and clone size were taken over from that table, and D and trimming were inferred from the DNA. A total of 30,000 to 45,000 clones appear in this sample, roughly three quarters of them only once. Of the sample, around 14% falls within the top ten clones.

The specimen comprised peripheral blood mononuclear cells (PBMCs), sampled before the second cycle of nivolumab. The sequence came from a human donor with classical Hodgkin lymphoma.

The DNA sequence is given as TGCGCCAGCAGCCAGACAGGGGAAGTTAACACCGGGGAGCTGTTTTTT. It translates to CASSQTGEVNTGELFF. This chain is built from TRBV4-1 and TRBJ2-2, and 8 junction bases match TRBD1. Spanning cysteine to phenylalanine, the CDR3 consists of 16 amino acids. This entry keeps only the CDR3 DNA: 48 bases, framed from base 1. Taken from the germline V gene, the CDR1 and CDR2 loops are MGHRA and YSYEKL. V is trimmed back by 3 bases and J by 2 bases, and the junction contains 5 bases that no gene match accounts for.